This T cell receptor beta chain was captured by sequencing in a study of T-cell memory formation after mild COVID-19. Findings and caveats of the study: Shrinking CD4+ clones resided mostly in CM and EM, and CD8+ ones in EMRA. There were some responding clones in pre-infection memory, which suggested that cross-reactive memory had joined.

To note about this clonotype: The antigen remains unidentified.

TCRdb reprocessed the 5' RACE reads via MiXCR and lists one record per CDR3 protein. The table has about 360,000 distinct CDR3 sequences, around 14% seen once; the top ten hold around a fifth. The germline V gene has CDR1 ENHRY and CDR2 SYGVKD. With V trimmed by 4 bases and J by 3 bases, 5 bases remained unmatched. The CDR3 extends over 14 amino acids. The receptor was derived from a man aged 18 to 29 who had mild COVID-19 (a few samples of this study predate the infection). Cell type and time point are not known. The V call is TRBV10-3, the J call TRBJ2-7; 8 bases agree with TRBD1. Specimen: PBMCs or a T cell subset sorted from them (not recorded which). The CDR3 bases are TGTGCCATCAGTGCCCGACAGGGGAACTACGAGCAGTACTTC. It yields the protein CAISARQGNYEQYF.